One and the same sample provided the 9 T cell receptor beta chains below, sequenced in a study of T cell responses to AZD1222 COVID-19 vaccine. Repertoires were generated with immunoSEQ multiplex PCR, while TCRdb's copy carries only in-frame clones and drops some. The profile shows 200,000 to 250,000 clones, about 93% of them singletons. Source: peripheral blood, taken on day 0 of MenACWY control vaccination. The receptors stem from an adult in good health.

This clone was picked up one time. The chain combines TRBV6-6 with TRBJ1-6; perhaps TRBD1 as D (5 bases). The CDR3 length is 15 residues. CDR1 and CDR2 from the germline V gene are MNHNY and SVGAGI (reference sequence). Trimming removed 6 bases at V and 2 bases at J, with 11 bases between. This CDR3 is CASSDRTAYNSPLHF. In DNA, the CDR3 is TGTGCCAGCAGCGACAGAACTGCCTATAATTCACCCCTCCACTTT.

This chain uses TRBV11-2 with TRBJ1-2; D is undetermined. The length of the CDR3 is 13 residues. In germline, CDR1 is SGHAT, CDR2 FQNNGV. V shed 3 bases and J shed 8 bases, with 13 bases lying between them. Written as DNA, the CDR3 is TGTGCCAGCAGCTTGGGGTCCCGGACGGGCTACACCTTC. Protein: CASSLGSRTGYTF. The complete variable domain, with remaining parts taken from reference TRBV11-2 and TRBJ1-2, reads EAGVAQSPRYKIIEKRQSVAFWCNPISGHATLYWYQQILGQGPKLLIQFQNNGVVDDSQLPKDRFSAERLKGVDSTLKIQPAKLEDSAVYLCASSLGSRTGYTFGSGTRLTVV.

This clone was seen only a few times. The chain is built from TRBV6-5 and TRBJ1-1; D not certain. CDR1 is MNHEY, CDR2 SVGAGI, per germline. This CDR3 region has 13 residues. The V gene lost 4 bases and the J gene lost 4 bases, with 10 bases spanning the gap. CDR3 nucleotides: TGTGCCAGCAGTTCCCAGGACGGCACTGAAGCTTTCTTT. Encoded protein: CASSSQDGTEAFF.

The genes are TRBV12-3 or TRBV12-4 and TRBJ2-7, with TRBD2 as a possible D gene (6 bases). With 1 base removed from V and 6 bases from J, the gap between germline ends came to 7 bases. The CDR3 is 12 residues long. The CDR3 nucleotides read TGTGCCAGCAGTTTAGTGGGGGGCGAGCAGTACTTC. Its protein product is CASSLVGGEQYF.

The V and J genes are TRBV7-2 and TRBJ2-3; 15 nucleotides align to TRBD2. The CDR3 extends over 17 amino acids. V dropped 5 bases and J dropped 1; count of bases not matched to a gene: 4. The V gene's germline CDR1 is SGHTA and CDR2 FQGNSA. CDR3 DNA sequence: TGTGCCAGCAGCAAGGGACTAGCGGGGGGACGCACAGATACGCAGTATTTT. This sequence encodes CASSKGLAGGRTDTQYF.

The chain employs TRBV30 and TRBJ2-7; D unresolved. The V end lost 0 bases, the J end lost 2 bases, and 5 bases lay between the germline ends. Looked up from germline, CDR1 is GTSNPN and CDR2 is SVGIG (reference sequence). The CDR3 covers 12 residues. Here the CDR3 reads CAWSVATYEQYF. The CDR3 DNA follows: TGTGCCTGGAGTGTAGCGACCTACGAGCAGTACTTC.

This clone showed up just once. The V and J genes are TRBV7-2 and TRBJ1-5; TRBD1 matches 8 bases. V shed 5 bases and J 3 bases; nucleotides not matched to a gene: 3. Germline V gives CDR1 SGHTA, CDR2 FQGNSA. CDR3 length: 14 amino acids. The CDR3 region is CASSDRGANQPQHF. The DNA of the CDR3 is TGTGCCAGCAGCGACAGGGGCGCCAATCAGCCCCAGCATTTT. Complete variable domain (other parts from reference TRBV7-2 and TRBJ1-5): GAGVSQSPSNKVTEKGKDVELRCDPISGHTALYWYRQSLGQGLEFLIYFQGNSAPDKSGLPSDRFSAERTGGSVSTLTIQRTQQEDSAVYLCASSDRGANQPQHFGDGTRLSIL.

The chain joins TRBV3-1 (or the pseudogene TRBV3-2) to TRBJ2-2; 7 bases map to TRBD2. The CDR3 consists of 16 residues. Unmatched junction bases numbered 6, after V lost 0 bases and J lost 5 bases. Germline V gene lookup returns CDR1 LGHDT and CDR2 YNNKEL (reference sequence). Here the CDR3 reads CASSQEWRGSTGELFF. The CDR3 bases are TGTGCCAGCAGCCAAGAATGGCGGGGGTCTACCGGGGAGCTGTTTTTT.

This clone occurred a few times. V is TRBV7-7 and J is TRBJ2-7; a weak D match, TRBD1 (5 bases). This CDR3 region has 15 residues. Germline CDR1 is SSHAT and CDR2 is FNYEAQ (reference sequence). V was cut by 0 bases and J by 5 bases, with 14 bases left in between. The CDR3 protein is CASSLAQGLEHEQYF. CDR3 sequence (DNA): TGTGCCAGCAGCTTAGCGCAGGGATTAGAGCACGAGCAGTACTTC.